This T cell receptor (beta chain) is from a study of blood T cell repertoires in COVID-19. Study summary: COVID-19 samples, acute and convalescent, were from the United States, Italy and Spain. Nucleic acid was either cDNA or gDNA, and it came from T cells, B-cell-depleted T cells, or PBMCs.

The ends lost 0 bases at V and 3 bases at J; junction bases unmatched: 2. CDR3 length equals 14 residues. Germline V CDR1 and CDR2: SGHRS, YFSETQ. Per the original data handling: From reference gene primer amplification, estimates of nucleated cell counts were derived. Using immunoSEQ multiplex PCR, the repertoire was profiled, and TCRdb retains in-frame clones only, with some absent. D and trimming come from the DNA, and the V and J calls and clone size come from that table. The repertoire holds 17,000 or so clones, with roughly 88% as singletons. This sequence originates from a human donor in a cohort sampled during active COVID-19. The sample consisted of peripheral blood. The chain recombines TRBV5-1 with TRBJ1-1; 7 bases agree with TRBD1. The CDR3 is CASSLDTGDTEAFF. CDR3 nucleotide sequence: TGCGCCAGCAGCTTGGATACAGGGGACACTGAAGCTTTCTTT.